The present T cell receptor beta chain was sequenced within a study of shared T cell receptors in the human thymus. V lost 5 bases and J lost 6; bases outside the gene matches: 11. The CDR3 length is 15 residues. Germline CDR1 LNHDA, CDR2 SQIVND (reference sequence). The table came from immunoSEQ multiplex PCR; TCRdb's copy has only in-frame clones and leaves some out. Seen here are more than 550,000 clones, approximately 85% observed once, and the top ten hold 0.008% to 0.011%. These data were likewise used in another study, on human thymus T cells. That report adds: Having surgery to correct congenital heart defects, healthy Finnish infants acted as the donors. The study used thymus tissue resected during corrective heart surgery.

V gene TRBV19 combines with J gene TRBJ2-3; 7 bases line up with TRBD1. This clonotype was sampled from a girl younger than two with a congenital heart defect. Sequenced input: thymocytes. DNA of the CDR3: TGTGCCAGTAGTCTAATACAGGGGCGGGTGGATACGCAGTATTTT. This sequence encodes CASSLIQGRVDTQYF.